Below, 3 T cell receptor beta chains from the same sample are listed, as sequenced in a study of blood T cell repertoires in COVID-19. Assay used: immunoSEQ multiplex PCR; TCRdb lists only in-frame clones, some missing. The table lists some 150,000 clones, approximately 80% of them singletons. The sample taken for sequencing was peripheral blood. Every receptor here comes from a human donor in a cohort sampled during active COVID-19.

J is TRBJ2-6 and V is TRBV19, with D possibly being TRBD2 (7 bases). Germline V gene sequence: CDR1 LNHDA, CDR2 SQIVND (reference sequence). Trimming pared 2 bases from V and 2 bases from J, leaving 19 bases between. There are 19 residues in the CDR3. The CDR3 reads CASSIYGGARLTGANVLTF. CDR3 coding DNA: TGTGCCAGTAGTATATATGGGGGGGCCAGACTCACTGGGGCCAACGTCCTGACTTTC.

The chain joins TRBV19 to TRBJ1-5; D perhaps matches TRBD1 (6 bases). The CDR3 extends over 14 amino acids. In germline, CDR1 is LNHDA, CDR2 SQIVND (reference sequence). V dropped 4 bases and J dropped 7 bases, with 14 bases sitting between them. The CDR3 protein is CASSTTGSGQPQHF. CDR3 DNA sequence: TGTGCCAGTAGTACCACAGGGTCGGGACAGCCCCAGCATTTT.

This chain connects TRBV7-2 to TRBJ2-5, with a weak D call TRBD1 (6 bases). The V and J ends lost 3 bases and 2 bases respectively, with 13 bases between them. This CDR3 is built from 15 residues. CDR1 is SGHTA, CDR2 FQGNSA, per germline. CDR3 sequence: CASSFMGALQETQYF. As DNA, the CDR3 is TGTGCCAGCAGCTTCATGGGGGCACTGCAAGAGACCCAGTACTTC.